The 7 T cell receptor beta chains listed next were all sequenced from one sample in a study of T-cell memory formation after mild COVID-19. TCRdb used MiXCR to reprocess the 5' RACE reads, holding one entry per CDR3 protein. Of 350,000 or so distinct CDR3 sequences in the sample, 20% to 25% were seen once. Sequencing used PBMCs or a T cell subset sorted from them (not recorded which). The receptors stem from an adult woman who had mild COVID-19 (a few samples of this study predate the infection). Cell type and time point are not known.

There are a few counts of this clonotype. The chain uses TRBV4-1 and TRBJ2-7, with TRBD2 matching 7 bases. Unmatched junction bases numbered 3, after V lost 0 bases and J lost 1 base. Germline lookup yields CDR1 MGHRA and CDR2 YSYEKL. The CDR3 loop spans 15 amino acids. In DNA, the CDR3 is TGCGCCAGCAGCCAAGATAATAGCGGGTCCTACGAGCAGTACTTC. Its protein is CASSQDNSGSYEQYF.

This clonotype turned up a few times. CDR3 nucleotides: TGCGCCAGCAGCTGGACCCCGACTAGCGGGAGTGGTGAGCAGTTCTTC. This gives the protein CASSWTPTSGSGEQFF. This chain connects TRBV5-1 to TRBJ2-1; 12 nucleotides match TRBD2. In germline, CDR1 is SGHRS, CDR2 YFSETQ. V lost 3 bases to trimming and J lost 9 bases; unmatched junction nucleotides: 10. This CDR3 has 16 residues.

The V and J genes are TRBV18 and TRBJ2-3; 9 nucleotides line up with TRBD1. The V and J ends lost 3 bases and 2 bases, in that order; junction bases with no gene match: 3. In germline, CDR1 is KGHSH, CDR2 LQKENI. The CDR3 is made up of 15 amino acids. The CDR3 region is CASSPGQGPTDTQYF. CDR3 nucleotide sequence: TGTGCCAGCTCACCGGGACAGGGCCCCACAGATACGCAGTATTTT.

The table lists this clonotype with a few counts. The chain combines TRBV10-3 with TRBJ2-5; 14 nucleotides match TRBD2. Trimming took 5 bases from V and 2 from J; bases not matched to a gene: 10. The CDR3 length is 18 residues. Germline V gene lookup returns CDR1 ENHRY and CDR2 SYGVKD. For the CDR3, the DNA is TGTGCCATCAGTAATCCGGGACTAGCGGGAGATATACAAGAGACCCAGTACTTC. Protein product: CAISNPGLAGDIQETQYF.

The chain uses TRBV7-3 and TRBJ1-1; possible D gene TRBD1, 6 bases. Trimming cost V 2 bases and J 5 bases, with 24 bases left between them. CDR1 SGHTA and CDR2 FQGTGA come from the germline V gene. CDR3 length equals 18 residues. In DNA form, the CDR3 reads TGTGCCAGCAGCTTATACACCCCTATGGGGGGGCAAGGGACTGAAGCTTTCTTT. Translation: CASSLYTPMGGQGTEAFF.

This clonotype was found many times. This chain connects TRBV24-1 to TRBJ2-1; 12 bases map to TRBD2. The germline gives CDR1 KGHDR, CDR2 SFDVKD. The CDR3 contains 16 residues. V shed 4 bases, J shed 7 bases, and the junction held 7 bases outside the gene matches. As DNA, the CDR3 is TGTGCCACCAGTGAGACCGCTAGCGGGAGGGGTAATGAGCAGTTCTTC. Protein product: CATSETASGRGNEQFF.

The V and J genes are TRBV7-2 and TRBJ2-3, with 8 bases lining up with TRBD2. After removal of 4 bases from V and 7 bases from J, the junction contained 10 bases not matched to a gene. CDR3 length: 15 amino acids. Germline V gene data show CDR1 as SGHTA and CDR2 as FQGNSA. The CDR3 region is CASSSTGGGAYTQYF. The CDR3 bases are TGTGCCAGCAGCTCCACGGGGGGGGGCGCCTATACGCAGTATTTT. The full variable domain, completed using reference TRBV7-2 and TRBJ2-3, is GAGVSQSPSNKVTEKGKDVELRCDPISGHTALYWYRQSLGQGLEFLIYFQGNSAPDKSGLPSDRFSAERTGGSVSTLTIQRTQQEDSAVYLCASSSTGGGAYTQYFGPGTRLTVL.